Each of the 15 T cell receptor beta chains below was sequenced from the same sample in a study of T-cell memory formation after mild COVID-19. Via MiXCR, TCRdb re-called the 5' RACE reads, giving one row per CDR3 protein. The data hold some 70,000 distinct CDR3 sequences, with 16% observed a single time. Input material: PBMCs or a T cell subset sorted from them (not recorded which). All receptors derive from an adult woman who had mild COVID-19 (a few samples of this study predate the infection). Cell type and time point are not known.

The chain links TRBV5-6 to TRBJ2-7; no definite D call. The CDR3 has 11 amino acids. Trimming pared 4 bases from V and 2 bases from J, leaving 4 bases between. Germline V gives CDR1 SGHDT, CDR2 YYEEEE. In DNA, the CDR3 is TGTGCCAGCAGCGAGACCTACGAGCAGTACTTC. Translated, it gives CASSETYEQYF.

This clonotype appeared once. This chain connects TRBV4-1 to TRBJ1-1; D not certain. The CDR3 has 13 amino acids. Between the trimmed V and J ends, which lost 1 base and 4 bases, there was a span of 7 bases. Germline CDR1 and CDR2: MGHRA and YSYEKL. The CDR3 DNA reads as TGCGCCAGCAGCCAAGGGCTGGGCACTGAAGCTTTCTTT. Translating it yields CASSQGLGTEAFF.

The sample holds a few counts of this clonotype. The CDR3 region has the DNA TGTGCCAGCAGCTCCGACGCGACTAGCGTCAATGAGCAGTTCTTC. It translates to CASSSDATSVNEQFF. This chain connects TRBV7-3 to TRBJ2-1, with 8 bases lining up with TRBD2. Trimming took 4 bases from V and 6 from J; bases not matched to a gene: 8. This CDR3 region has 15 residues. Germline-derived CDR1 and CDR2 are SGHTA and FQGTGA.

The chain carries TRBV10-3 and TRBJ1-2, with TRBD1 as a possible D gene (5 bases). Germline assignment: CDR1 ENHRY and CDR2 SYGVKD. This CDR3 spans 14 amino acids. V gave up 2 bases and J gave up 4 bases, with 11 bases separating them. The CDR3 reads CAISEPGTAYGYTF. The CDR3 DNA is TGTGCCATCAGTGAGCCAGGGACGGCCTATGGCTACACCTTC.

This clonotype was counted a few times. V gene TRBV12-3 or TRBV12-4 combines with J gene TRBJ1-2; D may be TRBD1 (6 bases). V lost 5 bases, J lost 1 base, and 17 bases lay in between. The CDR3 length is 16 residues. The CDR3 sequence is CASSPDSLRLNYGYTF. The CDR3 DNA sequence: TGTGCCAGCAGTCCGGACAGTCTCAGGCTTAACTATGGCTACACCTTC.

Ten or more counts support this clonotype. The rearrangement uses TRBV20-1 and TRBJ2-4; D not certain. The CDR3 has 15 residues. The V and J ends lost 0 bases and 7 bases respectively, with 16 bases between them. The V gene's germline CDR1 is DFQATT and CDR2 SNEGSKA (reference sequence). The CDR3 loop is CSARDRIPPSNIQYF. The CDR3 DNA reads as TGCAGTGCTAGAGATCGGATCCCCCCGTCGAACATTCAGTACTTC.

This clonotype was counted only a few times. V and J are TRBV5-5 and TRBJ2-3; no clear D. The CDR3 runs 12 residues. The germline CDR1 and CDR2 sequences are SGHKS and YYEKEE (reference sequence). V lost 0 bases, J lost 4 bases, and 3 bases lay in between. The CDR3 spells CASSLASDTQYF. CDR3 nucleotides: TGTGCCAGCAGCTTGGCCTCAGATACGCAGTATTTT.

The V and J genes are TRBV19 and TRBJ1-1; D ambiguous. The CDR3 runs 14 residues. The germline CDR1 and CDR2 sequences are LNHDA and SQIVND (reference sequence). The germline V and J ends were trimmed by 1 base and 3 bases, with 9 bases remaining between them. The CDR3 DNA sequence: TGTGCCAGTAGTATAGCGGGATTGGACACTGAAGCTTTCTTT. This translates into CASSIAGLDTEAFF.

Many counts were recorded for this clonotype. The CDR3 sequence: CASSLGGRHIQYF. The CDR3 DNA sequence: TGTGCCAGCAGTTTAGGGGGGAGACACATTCAGTACTTC. The chain recombines TRBV12-3 or TRBV12-4 with TRBJ2-4; D might be TRBD1 or TRBD2, each matching 5 bases. The CDR3 length is 13 residues. V lost 1 base and J 8 bases, leaving 9 bases between the germline ends.

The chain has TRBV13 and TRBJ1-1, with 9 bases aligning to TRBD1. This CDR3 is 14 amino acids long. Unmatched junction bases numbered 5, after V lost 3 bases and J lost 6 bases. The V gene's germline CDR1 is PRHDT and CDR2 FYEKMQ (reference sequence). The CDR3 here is CASSFDRGMPEAFF. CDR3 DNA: TGTGCCAGCAGCTTCGACAGGGGGATGCCTGAAGCTTTCTTT.

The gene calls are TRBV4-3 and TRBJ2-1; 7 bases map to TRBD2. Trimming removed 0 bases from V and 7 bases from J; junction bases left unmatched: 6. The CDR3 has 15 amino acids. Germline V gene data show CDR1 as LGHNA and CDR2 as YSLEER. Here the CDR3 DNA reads TGCGCCAGCAGCCAAGATCGTCTAGCGGTGAATGAGCAGTTCTTC. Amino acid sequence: CASSQDRLAVNEQFF.

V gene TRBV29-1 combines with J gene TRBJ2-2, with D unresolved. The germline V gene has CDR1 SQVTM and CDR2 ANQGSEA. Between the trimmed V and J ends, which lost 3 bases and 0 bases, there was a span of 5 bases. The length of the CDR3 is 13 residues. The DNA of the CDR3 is TGCAGCGTTGAGGACCCGAACACCGGGGAGCTGTTTTTT. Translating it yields CSVEDPNTGELFF.

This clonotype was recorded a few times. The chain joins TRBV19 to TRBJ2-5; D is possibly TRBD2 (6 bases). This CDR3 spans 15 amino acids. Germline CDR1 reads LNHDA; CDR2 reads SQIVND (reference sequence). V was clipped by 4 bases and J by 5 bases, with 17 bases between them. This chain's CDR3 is CASSTTPGVGETQYF. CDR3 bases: TGTGCCAGTAGTACCACCCCGGGAGTGGGTGAGACCCAGTACTTC.

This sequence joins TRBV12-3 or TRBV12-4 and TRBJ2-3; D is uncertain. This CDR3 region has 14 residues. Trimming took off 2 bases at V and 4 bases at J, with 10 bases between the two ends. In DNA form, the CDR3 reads TGTGCCAGCAGTTTATTGTCCCTTTCAGATACGCAGTATTTT. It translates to CASSLLSLSDTQYF.

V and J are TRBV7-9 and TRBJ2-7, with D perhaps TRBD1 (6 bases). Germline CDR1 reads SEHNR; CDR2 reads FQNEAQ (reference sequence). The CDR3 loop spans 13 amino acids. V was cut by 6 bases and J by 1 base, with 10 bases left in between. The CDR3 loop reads CASRDSLSYEQYF. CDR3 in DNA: TGTGCCAGCAGGGACAGTCTTTCCTACGAGCAGTACTTC.